The 21 T cell receptor beta chains below come from one sample, sequenced in a study of T cell changes during pregnancy in multiple sclerosis. TCRdb keeps only in-frame clones here, not all; method: immunoSEQ multiplex PCR. The table lists approximately 70,000 clones, roughly 91% of them singletons, with approximately 0.71% in the top ten. The material was peripheral blood, obtained in the third trimester of pregnancy. These TCRs come from a female donor in good health, enrolled as a control in a pregnancy study.

Note on this clone: A read error may account for a junction end that differs from germline. The V gene is TRBV7-2, the J gene TRBJ2-5, with D maybe TRBD1 (6 bases). Germline loops: CDR1 SGHTA, CDR2 FQGNSA. The CDR3 consists of 14 residues. The CDR3 coding sequence is TGTGCCAGCAGCACTACAGGGTATCAAGAGGCCCAGTACTTC. This gives the protein CASSTTGYQEAQYF.

CDR3 nucleotide sequence: TGTGCCAGCAGCTCCCCCACCTACAATGAGCAGTTCTTC. Its translation: CASSSPTYNEQFF. The V call is TRBV7-2, the J call TRBJ2-1; D is unclear. With 4 bases removed from V and 2 bases from J, the gap between germline ends came to 6 bases. In germline, CDR1 is SGHTA, CDR2 FQGNSA. This CDR3 region has 13 residues.

The gene calls are TRBV5-1 and TRBJ1-1; unclear D gene. Germline V lookup: CDR1 SGHRS, CDR2 YFSETQ. V dropped 4 bases and J dropped 3 bases, with 13 bases sitting between them. The CDR3 loop spans 14 amino acids. CDR3 in DNA: TGCGCCAGCAGCATCGGGTTACGGGACACTGAAGCTTTCTTT. Amino acids: CASSIGLRDTEAFF. Filled out from reference TRBV5-1 and TRBJ1-1, the complete variable domain reads KAGVTQTPRYLIKTRGQQVTLSCSPISGHRSVSWYQQTPGQGLQFLFEYFSETQRNKGNFPGRFSGRQFSNSRSEMNVSTLELGDSALYLCASSIGLRDTEAFFGQGTRLTVV.

The V gene is TRBV4-1, the J gene TRBJ2-7; 12 bases are shared with TRBD2. After removal of 4 bases from V and 3 bases from J, the junction contained 4 bases not matched to a gene. The CDR3 extends over 15 amino acids. Germline CDR1 MGHRA, CDR2 YSYEKL. The CDR3 DNA follows: TGCGCCAGCAGCCCCAGACTAGCGGGAGTCTACGAGCAGTACTTC. Its protein product is CASSPRLAGVYEQYF.

This sequence joins TRBV28 and TRBJ1-4; TRBD1 matches 11 bases. Unmatched junction bases numbered 7, after V lost 7 bases and J lost 3 bases. CDR1 and CDR2 from the germline V gene are MDHEN and SYDVKM. This CDR3 is 16 amino acids long. The CDR3 DNA is TGTGCCAGCAAACCGGGACAGGGGGTATCTAATGAAAAACTGTTTTTT. Amino acids: CASKPGQGVSNEKLFF.

The rearrangement links TRBV7-6 to TRBJ2-1, with TRBD2 matching over 7 bases. CDR3 length: 14 amino acids. CDR1 SGHVS and CDR2 FNYEAQ come from the germline V gene. V shed 1 base and J 6 bases; nucleotides not matched to a gene: 3. The CDR3 region is CASSLGGGTNEQFF. The CDR3 bases are TGTGCCAGCAGCTTAGGGGGGGGGACCAATGAGCAGTTCTTC.

This chain uses TRBV15 with TRBJ2-7; 7 nucleotides line up with TRBD1. Germline values: CDR1 LNHNV, CDR2 YYDKDF (reference sequence). This CDR3 has 15 amino acids. The ends lost 1 base at V and 5 bases at J; junction bases unmatched: 8. CDR3 bases: TGTGCCACCAGCAGAGGTCGGGACAGAAGGAACGAGCAGTACTTC. This codes for CATSRGRDRRNEQYF.

V gene TRBV7-9 combines with J gene TRBJ2-2; 7 nucleotides agree with TRBD1. Per germline, CDR1 SEHNR and CDR2 FQNEAQ (reference sequence). The length of the CDR3 is 15 residues. Losses at the gene ends were 3 bases for V and 3 bases for J; bases not matched to a gene: 4. In DNA form, the CDR3 reads TGTGCCAGCAGCTTTCTACAGGGGTACACCGGGGAGCTGTTTTTT. Its protein product is CASSFLQGYTGELFF. Full variable domain (outside the CDR3, taken from reference TRBV7-9 and TRBJ2-2): DTGVSQNPRHKITKRGQNVTFRCDPISEHNRLYWYRQTLGQGPEFLTYFQNEAQLEKSRLLSDRFSAERPKGSFSTLEIQRTEQGDSAMYLCASSFLQGYTGELFFGEGSRLTVL.

The rearrangement joins TRBV5-1 to TRBJ2-7, with a tentative D call TRBD2 (5 bases). The CDR3 is made up of 14 amino acids. Germline loops: CDR1 SGHRS, CDR2 YFSETQ. V was clipped by 2 bases and J by 0 bases, with 9 bases between them. In DNA, the CDR3 is TGCGCCAGCAGCTTAGAGGGAAGCTCCTACGAGCAGTACTTC. Translation gives CASSLEGSSYEQYF.

V is TRBV2 and J is TRBJ2-5; 8 bases match TRBD2. CDR3 length: 13 amino acids. J was trimmed by 6 bases and V by 7 bases; bases with no gene match: 7. Germline-derived CDR1 and CDR2 are SNHLY and FYNNEI. CDR3 residues: CASKPGGGKTQYF. DNA for the CDR3: TGTGCCAGCAAACCGGGAGGGGGGAAGACCCAGTACTTC.

The sample holds a few counts of this clone. V usage is TRBV2 and J usage is TRBJ1-1; D perhaps matches TRBD1 (6 bases). CDR1 SNHLY and CDR2 FYNNEI come from the germline V gene. Trimming took off 6 bases at V and 6 bases at J, with 11 bases between the two ends. The CDR3 length is 12 residues. The CDR3 reads CASRLQGSEAFF. The DNA of the CDR3 is TGTGCCAGCAGGTTACAGGGATCTGAAGCTTTCTTT. Based on the CDR3 plus reference TRBV2 and TRBJ1-1, the full variable domain is EPEVTQTPSHQVTQMGQEVILRCVPISNHLYFYWYRQILGQKVEFLVSFYNNEISEKSEIFDDQFSVERPDGSNFTLKIRSTKLEDSAMYFCASRLQGSEAFFGQGTRLTVV.

This clone occurred once. The genes are TRBV5-6 and TRBJ2-2, with TRBD1 as a possible D gene (6 bases). The V and J ends lost 0 bases and 0 bases respectively, with 9 bases between them. CDR1 is SGHDT, CDR2 YYEEEE, per germline. This CDR3 comprises 16 residues. The DNA of the CDR3 is TGTGCCAGCAGCTTGGCCCCAGGGGCGAACACCGGGGAGCTGTTTTTT. Its protein is CASSLAPGANTGELFF.

The CDR3 loop is CASSPTDRGNQPQHF. CDR3 DNA: TGTGCCAGCAGTCCAACCGACAGGGGTAATCAGCCCCAGCATTTT. The J gene is TRBJ1-5, the V gene TRBV6-1, with TRBD1 matching over 8 bases. The germline V gene has CDR1 MNHNS and CDR2 SASEGT. Trimming removed 5 bases from V and 4 bases from J; junction bases left unmatched: 7. The CDR3 spans 15 residues.

The chain carries TRBV11-2 and TRBJ1-1; maybe TRBD1 (5 bases). The V gene lost 1 base and the J gene lost 4 bases, with 13 bases spanning the gap. This CDR3 contains 15 residues. Germline values: CDR1 SGHAT, CDR2 FQNNGV. The CDR3 is CASSLVGIGATEAFF. DNA of the CDR3: TGTGCCAGCAGCTTAGTAGGGATAGGGGCCACTGAAGCTTTCTTT. Variable domain in full (rest from reference TRBV11-2 and TRBJ1-1): EAGVAQSPRYKIIEKRQSVAFWCNPISGHATLYWYQQILGQGPKLLIQFQNNGVVDDSQLPKDRFSAERLKGVDSTLKIQPAKLEDSAVYLCASSLVGIGATEAFFGQGTRLTVV.

This rearrangement joins TRBV11-1 to TRBJ2-7; D ambiguous. Trimming removed 7 bases from V and 4 bases from J, with 14 bases in between. The CDR3 covers 13 residues. CDR1 and CDR2 from the germline V gene are SGHAT and FQDESV (reference sequence). In nucleotides, the CDR3 is TGTGCCAGCACCATGAGGTCCCCTTACGAGCAGTACTTC. Translated: CASTMRSPYEQYF. The full variable domain, completed using reference TRBV11-1 and TRBJ2-7, is EAEVAQSPRYKITEKSQAVAFWCDPISGHATLYWYRQILGQGPELLVQFQDESVVDDSQLPKDRFSAERLKGVDSTLKIQPAELGDSAMYLCASTMRSPYEQYFGPGTRLTVT.

This clone occurred once. The rearrangement joins TRBV9 to TRBJ2-2, with D possibly being TRBD2 (6 bases). Per the germline V gene, CDR1 is SGDLS and CDR2 is YYNGEE. The V and J ends lost 4 bases and 4 bases respectively, with 17 bases between them. CDR3 size: 16 residues. CDR3 sequence: CASSPPGTDFTGELFF. The CDR3, as DNA: TGTGCCAGCAGCCCTCCCGGGACTGACTTCACCGGGGAGCTGTTTTTT.

The table lists this clone with a count of one. The J gene is TRBJ2-1, the V gene TRBV11-3, with 9 positions matching TRBD2. This CDR3 is 14 amino acids long. Trimming cost V 5 bases and J 7 bases; bases outside gene matches: 6. Germline values: CDR1 SGHNT, CDR2 YENEEA. The CDR3 DNA reads as TGTGCCAGCAGCCGCGGACTAGCGCGTAATGAGCAGTTCTTC. This sequence encodes CASSRGLARNEQFF.

The V and J genes are TRBV18 and TRBJ1-2; the match to TRBD1 covers 7 bases. The CDR3 is made up of 13 amino acids. The junction had 4 bases not matched to a gene; V was cut back by 2 bases and J by 7 bases. Per the germline V gene, CDR1 is KGHSH and CDR2 is LQKENI. CDR3 nucleotides: TGTGCCAGCTCACCAGAGGGGGCGTCTGGCTACACCTTC. It specifies CASSPEGASGYTF.

The genes are TRBV2 and TRBJ2-1, with TRBD2 matching 13 bases. Germline-derived CDR1 and CDR2 are SNHLY and FYNNEI. V lost 5 bases to trimming and J lost 4 bases; unmatched junction nucleotides: 5. This CDR3 has 16 amino acids. CDR3 sequence (DNA): TGTGCCAGCAGTCCGCGACTAGCGGGAGGTTACAATGAGCAGTTCTTC. This encodes CASSPRLAGGYNEQFF.

The chain combines TRBV5-1 with TRBJ2-7; possibly TRBD2 for D (6 bases). The CDR3 is 15 amino acids. Germline V gives CDR1 SGHRS, CDR2 YFSETQ. Deletions cut 0 bases from V and 4 bases from J, with 14 bases between. The chain's CDR3 is CASSLGDNGGYEQYF. In DNA form, the CDR3 reads TGCGCCAGCAGCTTGGGGGATAACGGGGGATACGAGCAGTACTTC. Combining the CDR3 with reference TRBV5-1 and TRBJ2-7 gives the whole variable domain KAGVTQTPRYLIKTRGQQVTLSCSPISGHRSVSWYQQTPGQGLQFLFEYFSETQRNKGNFPGRFSGRQFSNSRSEMNVSTLELGDSALYLCASSLGDNGGYEQYFGPGTRLTVT.

This clone was counted once. The V call is TRBV7-2, the J call TRBJ1-2, with 8 bases identical to TRBD1. The V gene's germline CDR1 is SGHTA and CDR2 FQGNSA. V lost 6 bases and J lost 3; bases outside the gene matches: 6. This CDR3 has 14 amino acids. CDR3 sequence: CASSPDRAYYGYTF. As DNA, the CDR3 is TGTGCCAGCAGTCCGGACAGGGCCTACTATGGCTACACCTTC. The whole variable domain, filled in from reference TRBV7-2 and TRBJ1-2, reads GAGVSQSPSNKVTEKGKDVELRCDPISGHTALYWYRQSLGQGLEFLIYFQGNSAPDKSGLPSDRFSAERTGGSVSTLTIQRTQQEDSAVYLCASSPDRAYYGYTFGSGTRLTVV.